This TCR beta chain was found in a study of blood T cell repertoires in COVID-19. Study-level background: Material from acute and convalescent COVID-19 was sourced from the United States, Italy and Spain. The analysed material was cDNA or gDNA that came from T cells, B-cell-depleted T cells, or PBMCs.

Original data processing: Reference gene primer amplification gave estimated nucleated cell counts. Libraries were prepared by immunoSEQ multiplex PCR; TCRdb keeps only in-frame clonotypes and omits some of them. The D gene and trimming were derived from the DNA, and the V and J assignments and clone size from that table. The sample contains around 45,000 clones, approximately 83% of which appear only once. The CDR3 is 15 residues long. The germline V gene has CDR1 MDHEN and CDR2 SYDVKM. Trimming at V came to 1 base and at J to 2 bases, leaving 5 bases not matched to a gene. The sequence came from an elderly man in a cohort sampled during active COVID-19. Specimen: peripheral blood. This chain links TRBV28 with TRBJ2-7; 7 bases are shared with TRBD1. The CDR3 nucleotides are TGTGCCAGCAGTTTATTGCGTCAGGGGGCCTACGAGCAGTACTTC. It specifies CASSLLRQGAYEQYF.